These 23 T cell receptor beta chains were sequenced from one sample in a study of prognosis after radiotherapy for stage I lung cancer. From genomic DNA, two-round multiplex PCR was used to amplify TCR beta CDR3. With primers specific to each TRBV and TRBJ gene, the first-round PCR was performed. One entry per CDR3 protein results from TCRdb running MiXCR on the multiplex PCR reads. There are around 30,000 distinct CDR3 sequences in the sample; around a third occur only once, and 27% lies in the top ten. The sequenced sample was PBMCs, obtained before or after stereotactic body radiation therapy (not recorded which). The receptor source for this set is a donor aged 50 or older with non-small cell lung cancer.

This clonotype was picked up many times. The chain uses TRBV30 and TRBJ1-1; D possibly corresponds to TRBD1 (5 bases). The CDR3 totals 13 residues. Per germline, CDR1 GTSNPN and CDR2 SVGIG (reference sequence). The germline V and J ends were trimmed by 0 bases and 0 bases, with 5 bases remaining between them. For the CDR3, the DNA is TGTGCCTGGAGTGTACAGGTGAACACTGAAGCTTTCTTT. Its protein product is CAWSVQVNTEAFF.

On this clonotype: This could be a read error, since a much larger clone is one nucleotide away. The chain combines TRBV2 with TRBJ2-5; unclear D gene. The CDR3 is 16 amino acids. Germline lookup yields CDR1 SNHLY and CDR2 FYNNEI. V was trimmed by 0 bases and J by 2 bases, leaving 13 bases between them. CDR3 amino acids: CASSEALLNVQETQYF. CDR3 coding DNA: TGTGCCAGCAGTGAAGCGCTTCTGAATGTTCAAGAGACCCAGTACTTC.

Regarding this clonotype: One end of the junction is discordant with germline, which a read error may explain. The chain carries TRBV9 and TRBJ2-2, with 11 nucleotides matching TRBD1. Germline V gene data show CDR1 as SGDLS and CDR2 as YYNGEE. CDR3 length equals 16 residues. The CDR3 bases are TGTGCCAGCAGCGGAGTGGACAGGGGGCTGGCCGGGGAGTTGTTTTTT. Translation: CASSGVDRGLAGELFF.

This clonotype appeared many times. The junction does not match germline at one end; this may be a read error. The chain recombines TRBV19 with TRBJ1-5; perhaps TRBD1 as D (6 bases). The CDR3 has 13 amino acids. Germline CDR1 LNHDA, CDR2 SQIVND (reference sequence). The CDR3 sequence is CASSDSPNRPQHF. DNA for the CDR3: TGTGCCAGTTCGGACAGTCCAAATCGGCCCCAGCATTTT.

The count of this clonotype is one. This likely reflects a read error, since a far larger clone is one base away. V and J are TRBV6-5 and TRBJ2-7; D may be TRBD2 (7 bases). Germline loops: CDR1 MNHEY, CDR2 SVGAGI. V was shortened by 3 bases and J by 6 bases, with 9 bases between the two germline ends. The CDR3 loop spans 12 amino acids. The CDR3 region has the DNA TGTGCCAGCAGTTATGCGGGGGCCGAGCAGTACTTC. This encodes CASSYAGAEQYF.

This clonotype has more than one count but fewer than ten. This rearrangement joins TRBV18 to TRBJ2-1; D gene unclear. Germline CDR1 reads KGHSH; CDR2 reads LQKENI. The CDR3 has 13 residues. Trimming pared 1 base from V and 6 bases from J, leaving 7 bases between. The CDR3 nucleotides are TGTGCCAGCTCACCACTACTGAGCAATGAGCAGTTCTTC. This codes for CASSPLLSNEQFF.

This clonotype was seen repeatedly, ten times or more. The CDR3 DNA is TGTGCCAGCGGCAGGATATCCAATGAGCAGTTCTTC. Amino acids: CASGRISNEQFF. J is TRBJ2-1 and V is TRBV14; D uncertain. Germline V gives CDR1 SGHDN, CDR2 FVKESK. CDR3 length equals 12 residues. With 8 bases removed from V and 6 bases from J, the gap between germline ends came to 11 bases.

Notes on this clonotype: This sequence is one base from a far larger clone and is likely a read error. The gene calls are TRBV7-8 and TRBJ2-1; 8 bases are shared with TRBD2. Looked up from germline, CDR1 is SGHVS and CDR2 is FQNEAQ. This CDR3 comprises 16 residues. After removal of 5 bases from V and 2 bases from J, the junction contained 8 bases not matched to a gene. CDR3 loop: CASSPLTSVPYNEQFF. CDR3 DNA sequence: TGTGCCAGCAGCCCCCTGACTAGCGTCCCCTACAATGAGCAGTTCTTC.

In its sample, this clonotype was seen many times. The CDR3 is CASSQGALRGNIQYF. CDR3 coding DNA: TGCGCCAGCAGCCAAGGAGCCTTGAGGGGAAACATTCAGTACTTC. The chain employs TRBV4-3 and TRBJ2-4; D tentatively fits TRBD1 or TRBD2 (5 bases each). The length of the CDR3 is 15 residues. Germline CDR1 reads LGHNA; CDR2 reads YSLEER. The germline V and J ends were trimmed by 1 base and 6 bases, with 13 bases remaining between them.

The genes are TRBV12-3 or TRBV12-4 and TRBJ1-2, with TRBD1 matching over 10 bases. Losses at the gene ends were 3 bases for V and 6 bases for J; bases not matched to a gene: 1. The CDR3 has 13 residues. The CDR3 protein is CASSLDRGDGYTF. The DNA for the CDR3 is TGTGCCAGCAGTTTGGACAGGGGGGATGGCTACACCTTC.

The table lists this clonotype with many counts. CDR3 nucleotide sequence: TGTGCCAGCAGTCGGACAGAGATTTATGGCTACACCTTC. This encodes CASSRTEIYGYTF. The chain carries TRBV6-2 or TRBV6-3 and TRBJ1-2; a possible D gene is TRBD1 (6 bases). The CDR3 is made up of 13 amino acids. V lost 5 bases and J 5 bases, leaving 12 bases between the germline ends. Germline V lookup: CDR1 MNHEY, CDR2 SVGEGT.

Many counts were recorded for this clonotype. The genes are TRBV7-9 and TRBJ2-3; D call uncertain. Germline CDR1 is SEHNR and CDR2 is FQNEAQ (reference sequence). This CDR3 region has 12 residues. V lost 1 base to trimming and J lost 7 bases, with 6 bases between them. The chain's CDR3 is CASSLEANTQYF. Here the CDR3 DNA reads TGTGCCAGCAGCTTAGAGGCAAATACGCAGTATTTT.

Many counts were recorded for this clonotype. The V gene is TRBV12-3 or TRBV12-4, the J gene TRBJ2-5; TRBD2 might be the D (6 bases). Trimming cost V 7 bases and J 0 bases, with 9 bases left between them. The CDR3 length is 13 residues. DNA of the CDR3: TGTGCCAGCAACCGGAGGGACCAAGAGACCCAGTACTTC. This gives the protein CASNRRDQETQYF.

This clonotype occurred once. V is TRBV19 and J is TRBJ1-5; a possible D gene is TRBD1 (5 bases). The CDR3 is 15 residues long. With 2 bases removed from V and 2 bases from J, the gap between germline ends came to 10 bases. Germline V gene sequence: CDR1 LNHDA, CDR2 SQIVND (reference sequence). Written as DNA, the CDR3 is TGTGCCAGTAGTATACTATTACAGGGCAATCAGCCCCAGCATTTT. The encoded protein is CASSILLQGNQPQHF. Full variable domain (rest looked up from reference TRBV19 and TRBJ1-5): DGGITQSPKYLFRKEGQNVTLSCEQNLNHDAMYWYRQDPGQGLRLIYYSQIVNDFQKGDIAEGYSVSREKKESFPLTVTSAQKNPTAFYLCASSILLQGNQPQHFGDGTRLSIL.

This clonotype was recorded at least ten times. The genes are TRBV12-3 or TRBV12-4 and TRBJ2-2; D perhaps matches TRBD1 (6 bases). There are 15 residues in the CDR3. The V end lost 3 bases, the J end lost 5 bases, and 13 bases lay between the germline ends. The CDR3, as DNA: TGTGCCAGCAGTTTTACCGGGACATCTACCGGGGAGCTGTTTTTT. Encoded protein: CASSFTGTSTGELFF.

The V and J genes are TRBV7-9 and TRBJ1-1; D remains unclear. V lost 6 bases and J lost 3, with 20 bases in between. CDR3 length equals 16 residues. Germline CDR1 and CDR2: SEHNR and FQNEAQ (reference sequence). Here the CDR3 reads CASSSSAVAGDTEAFF. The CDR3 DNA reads TGTGCCAGCAGTTCCAGTGCGGTGGCTGGGGACACTGAAGCTTTCTTT.

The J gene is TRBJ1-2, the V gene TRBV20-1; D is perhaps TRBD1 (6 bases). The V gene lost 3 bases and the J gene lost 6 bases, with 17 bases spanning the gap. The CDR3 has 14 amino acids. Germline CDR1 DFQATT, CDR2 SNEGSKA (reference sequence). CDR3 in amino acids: CSARAGVPGNGYTF. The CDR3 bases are TGCAGTGCTAGGGCAGGGGTCCCAGGTAATGGCTACACCTTC.

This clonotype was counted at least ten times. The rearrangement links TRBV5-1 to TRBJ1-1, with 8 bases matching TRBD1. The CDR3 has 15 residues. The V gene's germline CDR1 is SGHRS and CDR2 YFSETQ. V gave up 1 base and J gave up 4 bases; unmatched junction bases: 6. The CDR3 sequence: CASSLIQGAITEAFF. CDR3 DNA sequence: TGCGCCAGCAGCTTGATTCAGGGGGCCATCACTGAAGCTTTCTTT.

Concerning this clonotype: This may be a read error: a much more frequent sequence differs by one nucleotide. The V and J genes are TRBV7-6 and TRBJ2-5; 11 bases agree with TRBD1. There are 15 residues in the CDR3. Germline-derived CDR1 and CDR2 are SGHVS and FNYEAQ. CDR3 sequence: CASSPDRGRQETHYF. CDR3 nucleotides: TGTGCCAGCAGTCCGGACAGGGGGCGACAAGAGACCCATTACTTC.

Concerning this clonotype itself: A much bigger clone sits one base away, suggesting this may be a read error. CDR3: CASSPTRHQETQYF. CDR3 nucleotides: TGCGCCAGCAGCCCTACCCGGCACCAAGAGACCCAGTACTTC. The chain recombines TRBV4-1 with TRBJ2-5; D gene ambiguous. This CDR3 has 14 amino acids. V was trimmed by 4 bases and J by 0 bases, leaving 9 bases between them. The germline gives CDR1 MGHRA, CDR2 YSYEKL.

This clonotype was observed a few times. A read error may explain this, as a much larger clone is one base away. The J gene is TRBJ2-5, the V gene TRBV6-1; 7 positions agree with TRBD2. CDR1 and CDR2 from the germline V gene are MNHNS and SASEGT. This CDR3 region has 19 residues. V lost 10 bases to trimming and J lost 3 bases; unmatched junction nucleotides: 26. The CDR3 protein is CATAEKKLAWGPSEETQYF. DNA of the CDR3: TGTGCCACCGCCGAGAAAAAACTAGCGTGGGGTCCTAGCGAAGAGACCCAGTACTTC.

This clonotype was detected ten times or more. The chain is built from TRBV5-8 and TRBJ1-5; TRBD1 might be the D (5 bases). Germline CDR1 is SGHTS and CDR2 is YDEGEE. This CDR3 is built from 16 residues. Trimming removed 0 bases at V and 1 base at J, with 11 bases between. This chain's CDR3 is CASSLALTASNQPQHF. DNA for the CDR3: TGTGCCAGCAGCTTGGCCCTGACAGCAAGCAATCAGCCCCAGCATTTT.

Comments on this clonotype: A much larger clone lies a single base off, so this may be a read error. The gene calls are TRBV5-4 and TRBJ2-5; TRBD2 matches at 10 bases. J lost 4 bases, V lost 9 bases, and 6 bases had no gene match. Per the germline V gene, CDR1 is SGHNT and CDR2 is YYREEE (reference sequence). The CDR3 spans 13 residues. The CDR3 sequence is CATGLAVGETQYF. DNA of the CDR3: TGTGCCACCGGACTAGCGGTGGGAGAGACCCAGTACTTC.